These 27 T cell receptor beta chains originate from one sample sequenced in a study of blood T cell repertoires in COVID-19. Data came from immunoSEQ multiplex PCR; TCRdb stores just in-frame clones and leaves some out. This table holds some 320,000 clones, approximately 89% found once. Source material: peripheral blood. Receptor source: a woman in her 30s with COVID-19, enrolled during active disease.

The chain uses TRBV5-5 and TRBJ1-3, with TRBD1 matching over 9 bases. Germline V gene sequence: CDR1 SGHKS, CDR2 YYEKEE (reference sequence). This CDR3 spans 14 amino acids. The V segment lost 4 bases and the J segment 4 bases; nucleotides outside the gene matches: 3. DNA of the CDR3: TGTGCCAGCAGCGGGACAGGGTCCGGAAACACCATATATTTT. It specifies CASSGTGSGNTIYF.

Regarding this clone: This specimen includes other DNA sequences encoding the same CDR3. This chain joins TRBV9 and TRBJ2-1; TRBD1 might be the D (6 bases). V shed 0 bases and J shed 4 bases, with 8 bases lying between them. Germline loops: CDR1 SGDLS, CDR2 YYNGEE. This CDR3 is built from 14 residues. This CDR3 is CASSVGQGYNEQFF. The CDR3, as DNA: TGTGCCAGCAGCGTAGGGCAGGGGTACAATGAGCAGTTCTTC.

The chain has TRBV10-1 and TRBJ2-5; 14 nucleotides line up with TRBD2. Germline CDR1 reads WNHNN; CDR2 reads SYGVQD (reference sequence). The CDR3 spans 12 residues. J lost 8 bases, V lost 8 bases, and 1 base had no gene match. This CDR3 is CASGTSGGTQYF. CDR3 coding DNA: TGCGCCAGCGGGACTAGCGGGGGTACCCAGTACTTC.

The chain employs TRBV27 and TRBJ1-2; D unresolved. Trimming removed 3 bases at V and 5 bases at J, with 10 bases between. Germline values: CDR1 MNHEY, CDR2 SMNVEV (reference sequence). CDR3 length equals 13 residues. This CDR3 reads CASSFKGGYGYTF. In nucleotides, the CDR3 is TGTGCCAGCAGTTTTAAAGGCGGTTATGGCTACACCTTC.

This clone was seen only once. The V and J genes are TRBV20-1 and TRBJ2-5, with D possibly being TRBD1 (5 bases). V was clipped by 3 bases and J by 5 bases, with 13 bases between them. The CDR3 has 13 residues. Germline loops: CDR1 DFQATT, CDR2 SNEGSKA (reference sequence). CDR3 nucleotides: TGCAGTGCTAGTAGGGGCGAGTGGGAGACCCAGTACTTC. This codes for CSASRGEWETQYF.

This sequence joins TRBV4-1 and TRBJ2-7; 10 bases are a match to TRBD2. Germline trimming cut 3 bases from V and 4 bases from J; bases unmatched to any gene: 6. The CDR3 runs to 15 residues. The germline CDR1 and CDR2 sequences are MGHRA and YSYEKL. CDR3 amino acids: CASSHHGTSAYEQYF. The CDR3 nucleotides are TGCGCCAGCAGCCACCACGGGACTAGCGCATACGAGCAGTACTTC.

V usage is TRBV11-2 and J usage is TRBJ2-3; 8 bases align to TRBD2. Germline V gene lookup returns CDR1 SGHAT and CDR2 FQNNGV. The CDR3 spans 15 residues. V trimming: 3 bases; J trimming: 2 bases; junction bases outside the gene matches: 4. The CDR3 spells CASSFEAGATDTQYF. CDR3 coding DNA: TGTGCCAGCAGCTTCGAAGCGGGGGCCACAGATACGCAGTATTTT.

This clone has just one count. The gene calls are TRBV2 and TRBJ1-2, with TRBD1 identical over 11 bases. Unmatched junction bases numbered 8, after V lost 9 bases and J lost 8 bases. The CDR3 extends over 13 amino acids. Germline V gene data show CDR1 as SNHLY and CDR2 as FYNNEI. Here the CDR3 DNA reads TGTGCCAGACCACCGGGACAGGGGGACGGCTACACCTTC. Translated, it gives CARPPGQGDGYTF.

The chain combines TRBV5-1 with TRBJ1-1, with D unclear. Between the trimmed V and J ends, which lost 2 bases and 3 bases, there was a span of 8 bases. Germline loops: CDR1 SGHRS, CDR2 YFSETQ. This CDR3 is built from 13 residues. The CDR3 region has the DNA TGCGCCAGCAGCTTTGGCCGGGACACTGAAGCTTTCTTT. Translated, it gives CASSFGRDTEAFF.

V is TRBV28 and J is TRBJ1-2; D possibly corresponds to TRBD1 (5 bases). This CDR3 is built from 14 residues. V dropped 8 bases and J dropped 4 bases, with 17 bases sitting between them. Germline CDR1 reads MDHEN; CDR2 reads SYDVKM. The CDR3 nucleotides are TGTGCCAGCCTACAAGAGACAGCACCCTATGGCTACACCTTC. Its protein is CASLQETAPYGYTF.

The V gene is TRBV4-1, the J gene TRBJ2-1; the match to TRBD1 covers 7 bases. Germline V gene data show CDR1 as MGHRA and CDR2 as YSYEKL. This CDR3 contains 17 residues. Losses at the gene ends were 6 bases for V and 0 bases for J; bases not matched to a gene: 11. The CDR3 is CASRGLRQGNSYNEQFF. The CDR3, as DNA: TGCGCCAGCAGGGGTTTAAGACAGGGTAACTCCTACAATGAGCAGTTCTTC.

V is TRBV2 and J is TRBJ2-3; 8 nucleotides align to TRBD2. Germline lookup yields CDR1 SNHLY and CDR2 FYNNEI. V gave up 4 bases and J gave up 2 bases; unmatched junction bases: 2. This CDR3 is 14 amino acids long. This CDR3 reads CASSGGGITDTQYF. As DNA, the CDR3 is TGTGCCAGCAGTGGCGGGGGGATCACAGATACGCAGTATTTT.

The V gene is TRBV9, the J gene TRBJ2-5; possible D gene TRBD1, 6 bases. Germline lookup yields CDR1 SGDLS and CDR2 YYNGEE. This CDR3 is 14 amino acids long. The V end was cut by 3 bases, the J end by 0 bases, with 9 bases between. The CDR3 is CASSAGQNQETQYF. The CDR3 DNA reads TGTGCCAGCAGCGCCGGACAGAACCAAGAGACCCAGTACTTC.

The J gene is TRBJ1-2, the V gene TRBV6-5; 7 nucleotides align to TRBD1. The junction had 4 bases not matched to a gene; V was cut back by 7 bases and J by 8 bases. The CDR3 totals 11 residues. Germline lookup yields CDR1 MNHEY and CDR2 SVGAGI. The CDR3 DNA reads as TGTGCCAGCATGACAGGGAGAGGCTACACCTTC. Its translation: CASMTGRGYTF.

CDR3 in amino acids: CASSFGWAEANSPLHF. The CDR3 nucleotides read TGTGCCAGCAGTTTTGGGTGGGCAGAAGCTAATTCACCCCTCCACTTT. The chain couples TRBV28 to TRBJ1-6; D ambiguous. Germline V gene sequence: CDR1 MDHEN, CDR2 SYDVKM. V lost 3 bases and J lost 6, with 15 bases in between. CDR3 length equals 16 residues.

The chain couples TRBV7-9 to TRBJ1-1; 7 nucleotides agree with TRBD1. J lost 8 bases, V lost 1 base, and 1 base had no gene match. The germline gives CDR1 SEHNR, CDR2 FQNEAQ (reference sequence). CDR3 length: 12 amino acids. DNA of the CDR3: TGTGCCAGCAGCTTAGAACAGGGGGAAGCTTTCTTT. Its protein product is CASSLEQGEAFF.

The chain links TRBV27 to TRBJ1-5; 8 bases are shared with TRBD1. Germline V gene lookup returns CDR1 MNHEY and CDR2 SMNVEV (reference sequence). This CDR3 comprises 14 residues. After removal of 4 bases from V and 6 bases from J, the junction contained 5 bases not matched to a gene. Here the CDR3 reads CASSSGQGVQPQHF. In nucleotides, the CDR3 is TGTGCCAGCAGTTCCGGACAGGGAGTTCAGCCCCAGCATTTT.

This rearrangement joins TRBV28 to TRBJ2-7; 9 bases match TRBD1. Per germline, CDR1 MDHEN and CDR2 SYDVKM. CDR3 length: 17 amino acids. The V gene end was trimmed by 1 base and the J gene end by 4 bases; junction bases not matched to a gene: 11. CDR3: CASSLSLGQGMGYEQYF. The DNA of the CDR3 is TGTGCCAGCAGTTTATCCCTTGGACAGGGGATGGGTTACGAGCAGTACTTC. Variable domain in full (rest from reference TRBV28 and TRBJ2-7): DVKVTQSSRYLVKRTGEKVFLECVQDMDHENMFWYRQDPGLGLRLIYFSYDVKMKEKGDIPEGYSVSREKKERFSLILESASTNQTSMYLCASSLSLGQGMGYEQYFGPGTRLTVT.

The chain employs TRBV5-4 and TRBJ1-1; TRBD1 agrees at 10 bases. Germline V lookup: CDR1 SGHNT, CDR2 YYREEE (reference sequence). Trimming at V came to 0 bases and at J to 11 bases, leaving 4 bases not matched to a gene. The CDR3 extends over 13 amino acids. This CDR3 is CASSLATGGRAFF. CDR3 in DNA: TGTGCCAGCAGCTTGGCGACAGGGGGCCGGGCTTTCTTT.

The chain combines TRBV6-6 with TRBJ1-2; TRBD1 is a possible D gene (5 bases). CDR1 is MNHNY and CDR2 is SVGAGI in the germline V gene (reference sequence). Trimming took off 4 bases at V and 7 bases at J, with 7 bases between the two ends. The CDR3 extends over 11 amino acids. The CDR3 DNA is TGTGCCAGCAGTTTCAGGGTTGGCTACACCTTC. This codes for CASSFRVGYTF.

This clone was seen at least ten times. The chain uses TRBV5-1 and TRBJ1-2, with TRBD1 matching over 7 bases. CDR3 size: 16 residues. The germline CDR1 and CDR2 sequences are SGHRS and YFSETQ. Unmatched junction bases numbered 10, after V lost 3 bases and J lost 2 bases. The CDR3 is CASSWTGQVGNYGYTF. CDR3 coding DNA: TGCGCCAGCAGCTGGACCGGACAGGTGGGGAACTATGGCTACACCTTC.

V and J are TRBV2 and TRBJ2-5; TRBD2 matches 9 bases. The CDR3 contains 15 residues. The V gene end was trimmed by 7 bases and the J gene end by 1 base; junction bases not matched to a gene: 7. Germline V gene data show CDR1 as SNHLY and CDR2 as FYNNEI. Written as DNA, the CDR3 is TGTGCCAGCACGGGAAGGCGGGGGGGCCAAGAGACCCAGTACTTC. Translation: CASTGRRGGQETQYF.

This clone has more than one count but fewer than ten. Other DNA sequences within the sample encode an identical CDR3. The gene calls are TRBV19 and TRBJ1-1, with unresolved D. Trimming stripped 3 bases from V and 1 base from J, with 6 bases between. This CDR3 is 13 amino acids long. Germline assignment: CDR1 LNHDA and CDR2 SQIVND (reference sequence). The CDR3 DNA reads as TGTGCCAGTAGTATTTCAGGGAACACTGAAGCTTTCTTT. Residues: CASSISGNTEAFF.

This clone was observed once. CDR3 sequence reads: CASSSGLGYEQYF. CDR3 in DNA: TGTGCCAGCAGTTCGGGACTTGGGTACGAGCAGTACTTC. V gene TRBV27 combines with J gene TRBJ2-7, with a weak D call TRBD2 (6 bases). Between the trimmed V and J ends, which lost 4 bases and 4 bases, there was a span of 11 bases. The CDR3 runs 13 residues. The germline gives CDR1 MNHEY, CDR2 SMNVEV (reference sequence).

The rearrangement uses TRBV13 and TRBJ2-7; 8 bases align to TRBD2. Germline trimming cut 1 base from V and 7 bases from J; bases unmatched to any gene: 9. The CDR3 is made up of 15 amino acids. Germline CDR1 PRHDT, CDR2 FYEKMQ (reference sequence). Written as DNA, the CDR3 is TGTGCCAGCAGCTTAGTAACTAGCGGCCGGGGGGAGCAGTACTTC. It is translated as CASSLVTSGRGEQYF.

CDR3 nucleotide sequence: TGTGCCAGCAGCTTCTACCTAGCGGGGAACACCGGGGAGCTGTTTTTT. Encoded protein: CASSFYLAGNTGELFF. The V and J genes are TRBV7-9 and TRBJ2-2, with 8 nucleotides matching TRBD2. V gave up 3 bases and J gave up 1 base; unmatched junction bases: 4. This CDR3 has 16 amino acids. Germline V gene sequence: CDR1 SEHNR, CDR2 FQNEAQ (reference sequence).

The V call is TRBV2, the J call TRBJ1-4; 9 bases line up with TRBD1. The CDR3 sequence is 16 residues long. With 7 bases clipped from V and 8 bases from J, the junction kept 14 bases outside the gene matches. Germline V gene lookup returns CDR1 SNHLY and CDR2 FYNNEI. The CDR3 coding sequence is TGTGCCAGCAACGCCCTACAGGGGGCGGACCTCGAAAAACTGTTTTTT. Amino acid sequence: CASNALQGADLEKLFF. Looking up the rest from reference TRBV2 and TRBJ1-4 gives the full variable domain: EPEVTQTPSHQVTQMGQEVILRCVPISNHLYFYWYRQILGQKVEFLVSFYNNEISEKSEIFDDQFSVERPDGSNFTLKIRSTKLEDSAMYFCASNALQGADLEKLFFGSGTQLSVL.